This TCR beta chain was observed in a study of blood T cell repertoires in COVID-19. TCRdb keeps only in-frame clones here, not all; method: immunoSEQ multiplex PCR. The sample contains roughly 99,000 clones, 88% of which appear only once. The CDR3 sequence is 17 residues long. V was clipped by 6 bases and J by 6 bases; unmatched bases: 13. Looked up from germline, CDR1 is MDHEN and CDR2 is SYDVKM. This clonotype originated in a man aged 50-59 years with active or convalescent COVID-19. V and J are TRBV28 and TRBJ2-7; 14 bases line up with TRBD2. The sequencing input was peripheral blood. The CDR3 here is CASSLLRLAGGPGEQYF. For the CDR3, the DNA is TGTGCCAGCAGCCTCCTCAGACTAGCGGGAGGGCCGGGCGAGCAGTACTTC.